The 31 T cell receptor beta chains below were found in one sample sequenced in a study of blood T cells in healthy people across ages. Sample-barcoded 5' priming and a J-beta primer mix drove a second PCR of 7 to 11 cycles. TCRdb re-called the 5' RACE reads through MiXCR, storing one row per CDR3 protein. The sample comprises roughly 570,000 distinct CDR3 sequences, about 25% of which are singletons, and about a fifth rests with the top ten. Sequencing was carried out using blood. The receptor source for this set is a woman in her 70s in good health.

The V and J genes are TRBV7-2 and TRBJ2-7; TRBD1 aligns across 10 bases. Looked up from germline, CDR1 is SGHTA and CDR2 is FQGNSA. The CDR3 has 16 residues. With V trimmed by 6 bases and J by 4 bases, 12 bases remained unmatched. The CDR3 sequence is CASRSRDGTGVYEQYF. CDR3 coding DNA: TGTGCCAGCAGATCGAGAGACGGGACAGGGGTGTACGAGCAGTACTTC.

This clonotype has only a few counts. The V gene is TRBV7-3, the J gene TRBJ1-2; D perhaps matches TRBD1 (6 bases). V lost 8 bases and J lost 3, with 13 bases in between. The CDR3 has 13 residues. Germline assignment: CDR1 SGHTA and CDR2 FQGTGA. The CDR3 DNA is TGTGCCAGCCGCCGGGACACCGACTATGGCTACACCTTC. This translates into CASRRDTDYGYTF. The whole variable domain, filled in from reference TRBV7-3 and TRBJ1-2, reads GAGVSQTPSNKVTEKGKYVELRCDPISGHTALYWYRQSLGQGPEFLIYFQGTGAADDSGLPNDRFFAVRPEGSVSTLKIQRTERGDSAVYLCASRRDTDYGYTFGSGTRLTVV.

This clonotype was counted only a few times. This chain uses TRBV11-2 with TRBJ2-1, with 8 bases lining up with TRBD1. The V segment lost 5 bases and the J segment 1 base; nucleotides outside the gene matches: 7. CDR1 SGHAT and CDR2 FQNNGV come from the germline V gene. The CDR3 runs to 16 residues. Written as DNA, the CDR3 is TGTGCCAGCAGCAATGGGACAGGCAGTTCCTACAATGAGCAGTTCTTC. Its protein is CASSNGTGSSYNEQFF.

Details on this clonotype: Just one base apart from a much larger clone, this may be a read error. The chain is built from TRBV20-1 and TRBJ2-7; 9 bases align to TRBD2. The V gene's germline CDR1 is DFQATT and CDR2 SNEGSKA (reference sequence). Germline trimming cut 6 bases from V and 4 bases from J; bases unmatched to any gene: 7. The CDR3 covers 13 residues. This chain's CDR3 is CSAQSSGGYEQYF. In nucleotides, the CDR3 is TGCAGTGCCCAGTCCAGCGGGGGGTACGAGCAGTACTTC.

The CDR3 DNA sequence: TGCGCCAGCAGCATTAGTGGACAGGGGGAGCAAGAGACCCAGTACTTC. Translating it yields CASSISGQGEQETQYF. The chain recombines TRBV5-1 with TRBJ2-5, with 10 bases that match TRBD1. Germline loops: CDR1 SGHRS, CDR2 YFSETQ. The CDR3 is 16 residues long. V shed 4 bases and J 2 bases; nucleotides not matched to a gene: 8.

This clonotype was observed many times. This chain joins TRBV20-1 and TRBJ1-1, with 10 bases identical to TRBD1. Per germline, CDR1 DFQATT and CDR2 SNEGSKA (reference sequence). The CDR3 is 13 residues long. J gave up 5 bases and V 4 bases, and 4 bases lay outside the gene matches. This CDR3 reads CSATDRGATEAFF. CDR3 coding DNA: TGCAGTGCTACGGACAGGGGGGCGACTGAAGCTTTCTTT.

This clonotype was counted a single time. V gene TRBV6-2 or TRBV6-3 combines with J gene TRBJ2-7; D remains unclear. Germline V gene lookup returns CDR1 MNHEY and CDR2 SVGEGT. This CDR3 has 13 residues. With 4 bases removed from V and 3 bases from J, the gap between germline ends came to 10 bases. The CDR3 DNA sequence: TGTGCCAGCAGTTTACTGGCCGACTACGAGCAGTACTTC. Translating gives CASSLLADYEQYF.

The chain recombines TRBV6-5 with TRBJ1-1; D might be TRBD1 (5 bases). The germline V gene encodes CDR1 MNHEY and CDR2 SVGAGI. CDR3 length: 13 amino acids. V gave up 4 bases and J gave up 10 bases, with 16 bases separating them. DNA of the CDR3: TGTGCCAGCAGTTCACTGATCGGGGACCGAGCTTTCTTT. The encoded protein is CASSSLIGDRAFF.

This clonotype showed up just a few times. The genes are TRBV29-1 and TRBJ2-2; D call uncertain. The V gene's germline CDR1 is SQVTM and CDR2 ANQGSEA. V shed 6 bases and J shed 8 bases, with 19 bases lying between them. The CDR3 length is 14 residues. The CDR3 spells CSVASNIAAGELFF. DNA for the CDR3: TGCAGCGTGGCATCCAACATAGCTGCTGGGGAGCTGTTTTTT.

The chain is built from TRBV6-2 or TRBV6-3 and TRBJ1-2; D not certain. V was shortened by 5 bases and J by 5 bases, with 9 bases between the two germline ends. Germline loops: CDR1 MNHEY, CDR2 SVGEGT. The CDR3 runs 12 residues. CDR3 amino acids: CASSPREYGYTF. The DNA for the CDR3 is TGTGCCAGCAGTCCCCGGGAGTATGGCTACACCTTC.

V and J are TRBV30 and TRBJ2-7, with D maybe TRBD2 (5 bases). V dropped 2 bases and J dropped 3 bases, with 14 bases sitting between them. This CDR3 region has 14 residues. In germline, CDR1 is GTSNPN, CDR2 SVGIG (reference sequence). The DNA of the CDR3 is TGTGCCTGGAGTCCGGACTTATCAAACTACGAGCAGTACTTC. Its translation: CAWSPDLSNYEQYF.

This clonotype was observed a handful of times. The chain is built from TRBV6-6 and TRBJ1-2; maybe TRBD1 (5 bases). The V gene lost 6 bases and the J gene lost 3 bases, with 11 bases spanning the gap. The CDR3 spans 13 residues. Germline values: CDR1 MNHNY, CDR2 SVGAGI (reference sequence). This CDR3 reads CASRPTGDYGYTF. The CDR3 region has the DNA TGTGCCAGCAGGCCTACAGGAGACTATGGCTACACCTTC.

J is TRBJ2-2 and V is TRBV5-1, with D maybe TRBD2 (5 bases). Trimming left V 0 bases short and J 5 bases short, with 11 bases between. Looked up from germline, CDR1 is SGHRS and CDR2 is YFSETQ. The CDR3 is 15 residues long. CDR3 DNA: TGCGCCAGCAGCTTGGACAGACTATTGACCGGGGAGCTGTTTTTT. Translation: CASSLDRLLTGELFF.

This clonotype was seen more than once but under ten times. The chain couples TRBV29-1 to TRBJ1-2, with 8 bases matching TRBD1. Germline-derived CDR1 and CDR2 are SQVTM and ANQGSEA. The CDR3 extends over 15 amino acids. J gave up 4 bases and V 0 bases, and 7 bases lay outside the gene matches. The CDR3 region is CSVEDLGQGSYGYTF. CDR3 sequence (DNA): TGCAGCGTTGAAGACTTAGGACAGGGTTCCTATGGCTACACCTTC.

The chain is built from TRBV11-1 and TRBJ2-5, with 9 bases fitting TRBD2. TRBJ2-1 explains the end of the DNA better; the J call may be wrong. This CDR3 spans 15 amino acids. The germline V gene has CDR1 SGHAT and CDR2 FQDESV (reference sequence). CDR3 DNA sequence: TGTGCCAGCAGCTTAGCTAGCGGGGGCATTTTTGAGCAGTTCTTC. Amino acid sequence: CASSLASGGIFEQFF.

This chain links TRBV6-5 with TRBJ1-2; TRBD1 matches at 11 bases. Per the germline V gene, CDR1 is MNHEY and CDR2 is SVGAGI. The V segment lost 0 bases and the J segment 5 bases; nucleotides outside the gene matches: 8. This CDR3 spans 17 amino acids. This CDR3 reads CASSYSSGQGATYGYTF. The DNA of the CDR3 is TGTGCCAGCAGTTACTCGTCCGGACAGGGGGCAACTTATGGCTACACCTTC.

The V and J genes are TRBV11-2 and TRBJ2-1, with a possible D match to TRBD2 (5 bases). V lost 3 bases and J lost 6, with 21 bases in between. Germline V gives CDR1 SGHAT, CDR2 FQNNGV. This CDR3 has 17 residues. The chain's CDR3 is CASSFLFQTHGINEQFF. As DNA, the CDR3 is TGTGCCAGCAGCTTTCTCTTTCAGACACACGGGATCAATGAGCAGTTCTTC.

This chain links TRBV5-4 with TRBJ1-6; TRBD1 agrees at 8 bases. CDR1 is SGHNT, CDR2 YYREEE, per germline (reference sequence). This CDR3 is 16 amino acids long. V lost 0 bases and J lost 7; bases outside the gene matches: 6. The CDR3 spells CASSLAGTGTNSPLHF. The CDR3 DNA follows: TGTGCCAGCAGCTTGGCCGGGACAGGCACCAATTCACCCCTCCACTTT.

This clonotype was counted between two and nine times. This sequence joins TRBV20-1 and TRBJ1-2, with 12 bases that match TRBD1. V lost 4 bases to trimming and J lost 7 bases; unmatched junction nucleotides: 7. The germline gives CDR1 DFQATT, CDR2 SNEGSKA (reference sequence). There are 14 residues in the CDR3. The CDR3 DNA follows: TGCAGTGCTATCCCGGGACAGGGGGCGGTTGGCTACACCTTC. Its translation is CSAIPGQGAVGYTF.

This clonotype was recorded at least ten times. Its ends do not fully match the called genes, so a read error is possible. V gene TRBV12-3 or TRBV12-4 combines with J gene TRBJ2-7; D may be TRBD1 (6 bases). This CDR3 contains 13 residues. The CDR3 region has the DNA TGTGCCAGCAGATTAGGACAGCTAGCCGAGCAGTACTTC. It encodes CASRLGQLAEQYF.

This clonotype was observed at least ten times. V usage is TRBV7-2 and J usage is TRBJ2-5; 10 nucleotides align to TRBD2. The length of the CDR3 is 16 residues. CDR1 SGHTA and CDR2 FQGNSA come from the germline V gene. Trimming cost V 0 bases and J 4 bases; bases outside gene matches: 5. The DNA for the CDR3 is TGTGCCAGCAGCTTAGCCAGCGGGGGGGCCCGAGAGACCCAGTACTTC. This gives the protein CASSLASGGARETQYF.

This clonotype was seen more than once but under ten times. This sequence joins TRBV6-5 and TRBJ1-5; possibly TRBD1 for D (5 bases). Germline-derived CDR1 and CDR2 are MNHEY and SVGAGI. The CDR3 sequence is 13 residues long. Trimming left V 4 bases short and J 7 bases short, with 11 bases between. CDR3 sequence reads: CASSFQGDQPQHF. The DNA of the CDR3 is TGTGCCAGCAGTTTTCAGGGCGACCAGCCCCAGCATTTT.

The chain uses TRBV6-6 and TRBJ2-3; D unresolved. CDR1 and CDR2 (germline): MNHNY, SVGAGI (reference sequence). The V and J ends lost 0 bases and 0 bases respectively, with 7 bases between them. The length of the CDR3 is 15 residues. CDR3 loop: CASSYSVMSTDTQYF. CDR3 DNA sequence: TGTGCCAGCAGTTACTCGGTAATGAGCACAGATACGCAGTATTTT.

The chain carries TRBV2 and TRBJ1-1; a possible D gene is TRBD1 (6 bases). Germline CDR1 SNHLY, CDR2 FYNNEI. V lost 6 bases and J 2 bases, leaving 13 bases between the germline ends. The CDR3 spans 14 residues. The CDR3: CASSRDKPNTEAFF. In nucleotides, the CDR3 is TGTGCCAGCAGCCGGGACAAACCTAACACTGAAGCTTTCTTT.

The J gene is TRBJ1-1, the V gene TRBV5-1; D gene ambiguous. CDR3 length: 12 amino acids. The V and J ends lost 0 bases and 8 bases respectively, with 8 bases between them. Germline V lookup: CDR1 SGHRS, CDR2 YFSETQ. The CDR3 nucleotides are TGCGCCAGCAGCTTGGGGTACAGCGAAGCTTTCTTT. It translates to CASSLGYSEAFF.

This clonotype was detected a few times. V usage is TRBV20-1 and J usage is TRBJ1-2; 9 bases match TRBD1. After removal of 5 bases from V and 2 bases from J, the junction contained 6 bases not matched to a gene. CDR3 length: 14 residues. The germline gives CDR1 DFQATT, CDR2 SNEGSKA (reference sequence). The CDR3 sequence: CSASLGQGNYGYTF. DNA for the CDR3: TGCAGTGCTTCCCTTGGACAGGGGAACTATGGCTACACCTTC.

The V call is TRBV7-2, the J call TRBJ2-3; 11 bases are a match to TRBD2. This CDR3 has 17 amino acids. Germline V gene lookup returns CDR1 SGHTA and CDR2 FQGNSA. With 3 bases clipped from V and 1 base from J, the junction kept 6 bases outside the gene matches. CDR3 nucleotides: TGTGCCAGCAGCTTCGGGCTAGCGGGGGGCCGCACAGATACGCAGTATTTT. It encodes CASSFGLAGGRTDTQYF.

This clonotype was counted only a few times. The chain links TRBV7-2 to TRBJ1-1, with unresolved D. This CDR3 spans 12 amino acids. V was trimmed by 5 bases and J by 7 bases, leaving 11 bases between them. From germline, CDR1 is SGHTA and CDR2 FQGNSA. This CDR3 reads CASSKSPNEAFF. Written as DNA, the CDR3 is TGTGCCAGCAGCAAATCGCCGAATGAAGCTTTCTTT.

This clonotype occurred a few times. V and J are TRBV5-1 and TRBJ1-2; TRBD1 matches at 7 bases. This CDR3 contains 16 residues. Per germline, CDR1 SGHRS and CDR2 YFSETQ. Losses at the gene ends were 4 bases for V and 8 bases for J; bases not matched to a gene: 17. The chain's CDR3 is CASSMTPAEGAGGYTF. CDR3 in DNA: TGCGCCAGCAGCATGACGCCAGCAGAGGGGGCGGGAGGCTACACCTTC.

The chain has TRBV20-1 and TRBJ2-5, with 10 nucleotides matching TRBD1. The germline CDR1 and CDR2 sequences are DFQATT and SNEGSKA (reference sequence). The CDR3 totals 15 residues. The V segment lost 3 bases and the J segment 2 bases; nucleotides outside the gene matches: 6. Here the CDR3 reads CSARTPGQGQETQYF. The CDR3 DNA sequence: TGCAGTGCTAGGACCCCGGGACAGGGGCAAGAGACCCAGTACTTC.

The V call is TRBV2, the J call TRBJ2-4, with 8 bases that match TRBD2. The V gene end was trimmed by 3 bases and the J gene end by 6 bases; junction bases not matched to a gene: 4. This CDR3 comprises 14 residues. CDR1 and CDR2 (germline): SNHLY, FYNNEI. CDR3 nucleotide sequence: TGTGCCAGCAGTGATCTTACTAGCGGAAACATTCAGTACTTC. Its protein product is CASSDLTSGNIQYF. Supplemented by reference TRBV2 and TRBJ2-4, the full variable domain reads EPEVTQTPSHQVTQMGQEVILRCVPISNHLYFYWYRQILGQKVEFLVSFYNNEISEKSEIFDDQFSVERPDGSNFTLKIRSTKLEDSAMYFCASSDLTSGNIQYFGAGTRLSVL.